These 30 T cell receptor beta chains share one sample of origin, sequenced in a study of blood T cells in healthy people across ages. Primers used in a second PCR of about 6 to 12 cycles were a sample-barcoded 5' primer and a J-beta primer mix. TCRdb passed the 5' RACE reads through MiXCR, listing each CDR3 protein once. The table records 1.4 million to 1.5 million distinct CDR3 sequences, around two fifths of them present only once. Sample: blood. The receptors shown here come from a woman between 18 and 30 years old in good health.

Only a few counts were recorded for this clonotype. J is TRBJ2-1 and V is TRBV12-3 or TRBV12-4, with no clear D. Trimming pared 2 bases from V and 8 bases from J, leaving 4 bases between. The CDR3 is 11 amino acids. Written as DNA, the CDR3 is TGTGCCAGCAGTTTAACTCATGAGCAGTTCTTC. It codes for CASSLTHEQFF.

This clonotype has a handful of counts. The V and J genes are TRBV7-2 and TRBJ2-3; 7 bases align to TRBD1. CDR1 and CDR2 (germline): SGHTA, FQGNSA. CDR3 size: 14 residues. V lost 4 bases and J lost 4; bases outside the gene matches: 5. CDR3 coding DNA: TGTGCCAGCAGCTCTCTACAGGGGTCAGATACGCAGTATTTT. Protein sequence: CASSSLQGSDTQYF. The whole variable domain, remainder taken from reference TRBV7-2 and TRBJ2-3, is GAGVSQSPSNKVTEKGKDVELRCDPISGHTALYWYRQSLGQGLEFLIYFQGNSAPDKSGLPSDRFSAERTGGSVSTLTIQRTQQEDSAVYLCASSSLQGSDTQYFGPGTRLTVL.

This clonotype was recorded a few times. The chain combines TRBV6-5 with TRBJ2-7; 7 positions agree with TRBD1. V dropped 2 bases and J dropped 4; count of bases not matched to a gene: 5. The CDR3 is 14 residues long. CDR1 is MNHEY, CDR2 SVGAGI, per germline. CDR3 region: CASSYTQGEYEQYF. CDR3 DNA: TGTGCCAGCAGTTACACCCAGGGGGAGTACGAGCAGTACTTC.

The chain employs TRBV4-1 and TRBJ1-1; D is ambiguous. V gave up 1 base and J gave up 5 bases, with 11 bases separating them. Germline CDR1 MGHRA, CDR2 YSYEKL. The CDR3 totals 14 residues. The CDR3 region is CASSQVDLRTEAFF. In DNA form, the CDR3 reads TGCGCCAGCAGCCAAGTAGACCTGAGGACTGAAGCTTTCTTT.

This clonotype was recorded many times. V is TRBV4-1 and J is TRBJ2-4, with D possibly being TRBD2 (6 bases). The CDR3 extends over 17 amino acids. Germline V CDR1 and CDR2: MGHRA, YSYEKL. V shed 1 base and J shed 2 bases, with 15 bases lying between them. CDR3 nucleotides: TGCGCCAGCAGCCAAGTGGCCGGGAGTGGTACCAAAAACATTCAGTACTTC. Translating gives CASSQVAGSGTKNIQYF.

This clonotype was recorded a few times. The V call is TRBV29-1, the J call TRBJ1-1; tentative D call: TRBD1 (5 bases). The CDR3 loop spans 12 amino acids. The V gene's germline CDR1 is SQVTM and CDR2 ANQGSEA. The CDR3 DNA is TGCACCGGGATGAGGGGTAACACTGAAGCTTTCTTT. Amino acids: CTGMRGNTEAFF.

This chain joins TRBV7-2 and TRBJ2-1; TRBD2 is a possible D gene (6 bases). In germline, CDR1 is SGHTA, CDR2 FQGNSA. V lost 5 bases to trimming and J lost 3 bases, with 11 bases between them. The CDR3 contains 14 residues. CDR3 DNA: TGTGCCAGCAGCGTAGATAGCGGCTACAATGAGCAGTTCTTC. Translating gives CASSVDSGYNEQFF.

The genes are TRBV5-1 and TRBJ2-7; 7 nucleotides agree with TRBD1. The germline V gene has CDR1 SGHRS and CDR2 YFSETQ. The CDR3 has 15 amino acids. V was clipped by 0 bases and J by 3 bases; unmatched bases: 6. CDR3 bases: TGCGCCAGCAGCTTGGCCGGGACAGTTGTCTACGAGCAGTACTTC. Its protein product is CASSLAGTVVYEQYF. Supplemented by reference TRBV5-1 and TRBJ2-7, the full variable domain reads KAGVTQTPRYLIKTRGQQVTLSCSPISGHRSVSWYQQTPGQGLQFLFEYFSETQRNKGNFPGRFSGRQFSNSRSEMNVSTLELGDSALYLCASSLAGTVVYEQYFGPGTRLTVT.

The table lists this clonotype with a few counts. The chain carries TRBV7-2 and TRBJ2-7; 14 positions match TRBD2. V was clipped by 4 bases and J by 1 base; unmatched bases: 9. This CDR3 spans 18 amino acids. In germline, CDR1 is SGHTA, CDR2 FQGNSA. Here the CDR3 reads CASSSGLAGAIRSYEQYF. As DNA, the CDR3 is TGTGCCAGCAGCTCGGGACTAGCGGGAGCAATCCGGTCCTACGAGCAGTACTTC.

This clonotype was seen many times. J is TRBJ2-5 and V is TRBV3-1; D unclear. CDR3 length equals 10 residues. V lost 0 bases and J lost 7, with 0 bases in between. Per germline, CDR1 LGHDT and CDR2 YNNKEL (reference sequence). The CDR3: CASSQETQYF. The CDR3 nucleotides are TGTGCCAGCAGCCAAGAGACCCAGTACTTC.

This clonotype turned up a few times. This chain uses TRBV28 with TRBJ2-7, with TRBD2 as a possible D gene (7 bases). CDR1 MDHEN and CDR2 SYDVKM come from the germline V gene. The length of the CDR3 is 15 residues. Between the trimmed V and J ends, which lost 6 bases and 2 bases, there was a span of 17 bases. CDR3 loop: CASSHSRGLTYEQYF. CDR3 sequence (DNA): TGTGCCAGCAGCCACTCGCGGGGGCTCACCTACGAGCAGTACTTC.

This clonotype was seen more than once but under ten times. J is TRBJ1-1 and V is TRBV11-2, with D possibly being TRBD1 (6 bases). The CDR3 totals 18 residues. With 3 bases removed from V and 3 bases from J, the gap between germline ends came to 23 bases. Germline CDR1 reads SGHAT; CDR2 reads FQNNGV. CDR3 sequence reads: CASSLTAGAPMEDTEAFF. The CDR3 nucleotides read TGTGCCAGCAGCTTGACCGCAGGGGCGCCTATGGAAGACACTGAAGCTTTCTTT.

The V call is TRBV3-1, the J call TRBJ2-1; D is possibly TRBD2 (6 bases). CDR1 and CDR2 (germline): LGHDT, YNNKEL (reference sequence). This CDR3 comprises 16 residues. V shed 0 bases and J shed 4 bases, with 13 bases lying between them. The CDR3 DNA follows: TGTGCCAGCAGCCAAGATACGGTAGCGGTATACAATGAGCAGTTCTTC. Amino acids: CASSQDTVAVYNEQFF.

The chain couples TRBV3-1 to TRBJ2-5; perhaps TRBD2 as D (5 bases). The CDR3 runs 14 residues. Per germline, CDR1 LGHDT and CDR2 YNNKEL (reference sequence). Trimming took 0 bases from V and 11 from J, leaving 16 bases between them. The chain's CDR3 is CASSQDISAGEQYF. CDR3 sequence (DNA): TGTGCCAGCAGCCAAGATATTAGCGCAGGTGAGCAGTACTTC.

This clonotype was counted only a few times. This chain links TRBV7-6 with TRBJ2-3; TRBD1 agrees at 9 bases. This CDR3 region has 16 residues. The ends lost 3 bases at V and 5 bases at J; junction bases unmatched: 9. The germline gives CDR1 SGHVS, CDR2 FNYEAQ. CDR3 residues: CASSFRLQGAKDTQYF. The DNA for the CDR3 is TGTGCCAGCAGCTTCAGATTACAGGGGGCGAAAGATACGCAGTATTTT.

This chain uses TRBV2 with TRBJ2-1, with a possible D match to TRBD2 (6 bases). Trimming left V 7 bases short and J 8 bases short, with 15 bases between. Per germline, CDR1 SNHLY and CDR2 FYNNEI. This CDR3 contains 13 residues. The CDR3 DNA reads TGTGCCAGCACTGATTGGGGGGTCGATGAGCAGTTCTTC. Translating it yields CASTDWGVDEQFF.

This clonotype was detected a few times. The V call is TRBV2, the J call TRBJ2-7; TRBD2 matches at 9 bases. V lost 2 bases, J lost 0 bases, and 5 bases stayed unmatched. The CDR3 spans 16 residues. From germline, CDR1 is SNHLY and CDR2 FYNNEI. CDR3 DNA: TGTGCCAGCAGTGAAATAGCGGGGGAGAGCTCCTACGAGCAGTACTTC. It is translated as CASSEIAGESSYEQYF.

This clonotype has only a few counts. This chain's CDR3 is CASSPLDSRGNNEQFF. In DNA, the CDR3 is TGTGCCAGCAGCCCACTGGACTCGCGGGGGAACAATGAGCAGTTCTTC. V and J are TRBV13 and TRBJ2-1, with TRBD2 identical over 7 bases. J was trimmed by 5 bases and V by 5 bases; bases with no gene match: 12. The CDR3 loop spans 16 amino acids. Germline V gene sequence: CDR1 PRHDT, CDR2 FYEKMQ (reference sequence).

The V and J genes are TRBV3-1 and TRBJ1-2; 7 positions match TRBD1. Germline CDR1 and CDR2: LGHDT and YNNKEL (reference sequence). Losses at the gene ends were 4 bases for V and 12 bases for J; bases not matched to a gene: 14. The CDR3 length is 14 residues. The CDR3: CASSPATGIKADTF. CDR3 DNA: TGTGCCAGCAGCCCAGCGACAGGGATCAAGGCCGACACCTTC. The variable domain in full, with the rest retrieved from reference TRBV3-1 and TRBJ1-2, is DTAVSQTPKYLVTQMGNDKSIKCEQNLGHDTMYWYKQDSKKFLKIMFSYNNKELIINETVPNRFSPKSPDKAHLNLHINSLELGDSAVYFCASSPATGIKADTFGSGTRLTVV.

Only a few counts were recorded for this clonotype. The DNA for the CDR3 is TGTGCCAGCAGCTCCAGGCAGGCCCAGGGCCTCAATGAGCAGTTCTTC. The encoded protein is CASSSRQAQGLNEQFF. The rearrangement joins TRBV28 to TRBJ2-1; D perhaps matches TRBD1 (5 bases). There are 16 residues in the CDR3. Deletions cut 6 bases from V and 6 bases from J, with 21 bases between. Germline CDR1 reads MDHEN; CDR2 reads SYDVKM.

V and J are TRBV20-1 and TRBJ2-2; weak D call: TRBD1 (6 bases). Germline-derived CDR1 and CDR2 are DFQATT and SNEGSKA (reference sequence). This CDR3 spans 14 amino acids. V lost 1 base, J lost 2 bases, and 8 bases lay in between. The CDR3 is CSARGQANTGELFF. Written as DNA, the CDR3 is TGCAGTGCTAGAGGACAGGCCAACACCGGGGAGCTGTTTTTT.

This clonotype appeared a few times. The genes are TRBV4-2 and TRBJ1-2, with a tentative D call TRBD1 (5 bases). The CDR3 covers 14 residues. Trimming pared 0 bases from V and 6 bases from J, leaving 11 bases between. Germline V gene data show CDR1 as LGHNA and CDR2 as YNFKEQ. The CDR3 region is CASSQEDLGDGYTF. The CDR3 DNA follows: TGTGCCAGCAGCCAAGAAGATTTAGGGGATGGCTACACCTTC.

The chain recombines TRBV29-1 with TRBJ2-5; a weak D match, TRBD2 (5 bases). Germline CDR1 reads SQVTM; CDR2 reads ANQGSEA. The CDR3 contains 14 residues. V shed 3 bases and J shed 4 bases, with 15 bases lying between them. The CDR3 sequence: CSVEGGLTTETQYF. CDR3 nucleotides: TGCAGCGTTGAGGGTGGACTCACCACAGAGACCCAGTACTTC.

The V gene is TRBV12-3 or TRBV12-4, the J gene TRBJ1-1; TRBD1 aligns across 8 bases. This CDR3 is built from 16 residues. Trimming removed 6 bases from V and 1 base from J; junction bases left unmatched: 10. This CDR3 reads CASSSGPGGRNTEAFF. The CDR3 coding sequence is TGTGCCAGCAGCTCGGGACCAGGGGGCAGGAACACTGAAGCTTTCTTT.

There are a few counts of this clonotype. The chain recombines TRBV20-1 with TRBJ2-3; D gene ambiguous. This CDR3 is 15 amino acids long. The V gene's germline CDR1 is DFQATT and CDR2 SNEGSKA (reference sequence). Trimming pared 0 bases from V and 2 bases from J, leaving 12 bases between. The CDR3 sequence: CSARDSGTLTDTQYF. Here the CDR3 DNA reads TGCAGTGCTAGAGATTCCGGCACGCTCACAGATACGCAGTATTTT.

This chain uses TRBV5-4 with TRBJ2-1, with 9 bases lining up with TRBD1. CDR3 length: 18 residues. Germline loops: CDR1 SGHNT, CDR2 YYREEE (reference sequence). V was clipped by 2 bases and J by 1 base; unmatched bases: 10. The chain's CDR3 is CASSLYRGLTNSYNEQFF. CDR3 nucleotide sequence: TGTGCCAGCAGCTTATACAGGGGGCTAACCAATTCCTACAATGAGCAGTTCTTC.

This clonotype was seen more than once but under ten times. Compared with germline, one end of the junction differs, possibly owing to a read error. This chain joins TRBV18 and TRBJ2-4, with TRBD1 matching 7 bases. The CDR3 totals 13 residues. Germline V CDR1 and CDR2: KGHSH, LQKENI. CDR3 in amino acids: CASSPPGQNIQYF. The CDR3 DNA follows: TGTGCTAGCTCACCACCGGGACAGAACATTCAGTACTTC.

J is TRBJ2-7 and V is TRBV6-1; 9 bases align to TRBD1. V shed 6 bases and J 7 bases; nucleotides not matched to a gene: 10. The CDR3 covers 14 residues. Germline CDR1 and CDR2: MNHNS and SASEGT. The CDR3 bases are TGTGCCAGCAGCGACCGGGACAGGGTACGAGAGCAGTACTTC. As protein: CASSDRDRVREQYF.

This clonotype was detected only a few times. The V and J genes are TRBV9 and TRBJ2-3; TRBD2 agrees at 12 bases. Germline V lookup: CDR1 SGDLS, CDR2 YYNGEE. The V and J ends lost 4 bases and 4 bases, in that order; junction bases with no gene match: 13. The CDR3 sequence is 18 residues long. The CDR3 spells CASSHPSTSGSVADTQYF. The CDR3 DNA reads as TGTGCCAGCAGCCACCCGTCGACTAGCGGGAGTGTCGCAGATACGCAGTATTTT.

The chain recombines TRBV3-1 with TRBJ2-3; TRBD2 might be the D (5 bases). CDR1 and CDR2 from the germline V gene are LGHDT and YNNKEL (reference sequence). The CDR3 spans 14 residues. V dropped 4 bases and J dropped 2 bases, with 10 bases sitting between them. The DNA of the CDR3 is TGTGCCAGCAGCCGAGAGCGGCCCACAGATACGCAGTATTTT. This sequence encodes CASSRERPTDTQYF.